Presented here are 26 T cell receptor beta chains from one specimen sequenced in a study of blood T cell repertoires in COVID-19. Produced via immunoSEQ multiplex PCR; TCRdb's table is partial and in-frame only. Among 55,000 to 75,000 clones listed, around 81% were seen once. The material sequenced was peripheral blood. The receptor source for this set is a man older than 75 with COVID-19, enrolled during active disease.

V gene TRBV5-1 combines with J gene TRBJ2-3; 9 nucleotides match TRBD2. The CDR3 totals 16 residues. Germline values: CDR1 SGHRS, CDR2 YFSETQ. The J segment lost 2 bases and the V segment lost 0 bases, leaving 4 bases of the junction unmatched. CDR3 in amino acids: CASSLGLAGPTDTQYF. CDR3 DNA sequence: TGCGCCAGCAGCTTGGGGCTAGCGGGACCCACAGATACGCAGTATTTT. Drawing the rest from reference TRBV5-1 and TRBJ2-3, the complete variable domain is KAGVTQTPRYLIKTRGQQVTLSCSPISGHRSVSWYQQTPGQGLQFLFEYFSETQRNKGNFPGRFSGRQFSNSRSEMNVSTLELGDSALYLCASSLGLAGPTDTQYFGPGTRLTVL.

The chain couples TRBV9 to TRBJ2-7; TRBD1 agrees at 10 bases. Trimming took 4 bases from V and 0 from J; bases not matched to a gene: 4. Per germline, CDR1 SGDLS and CDR2 YYNGEE. CDR3 length: 15 amino acids. The CDR3, as DNA: TGTGCCAGCAGCACAGGACAGGGGGGCTCCTACGAGCAGTACTTC. Its translation: CASSTGQGGSYEQYF.

The V and J genes are TRBV27 and TRBJ2-3; 8 bases align to TRBD2. Germline trimming cut 6 bases from V and 3 bases from J; bases unmatched to any gene: 14. The CDR3 length is 17 residues. Per germline, CDR1 MNHEY and CDR2 SMNVEV (reference sequence). As DNA, the CDR3 is TGTGCCAGCAGCCGACGAACCTTAGCGGGACTTACAGATACGCAGTATTTT. Protein: CASSRRTLAGLTDTQYF.

The chain recombines TRBV3-1 (or the pseudogene TRBV3-2) with TRBJ2-1; 9 nucleotides align to TRBD2. The CDR3 is 16 residues long. The germline V gene has CDR1 LGHDT and CDR2 YNNKEL (reference sequence). With V trimmed by 8 bases and J by 7 bases, 15 bases remained unmatched. The CDR3 nucleotides read TGTGCCAGCCGTCAGCGGGGTAGCGGGAGTGGTAATGAGCAGTTCTTC. This gives the protein CASRQRGSGSGNEQFF.

The chain couples TRBV2 to TRBJ2-1, with 8 bases matching TRBD2. J was trimmed by 0 bases and V by 6 bases; bases with no gene match: 7. The germline V gene encodes CDR1 SNHLY and CDR2 FYNNEI. The CDR3 extends over 16 amino acids. The CDR3: CASRTSGGPSYNEQFF. The CDR3 DNA follows: TGTGCCAGCAGGACAAGCGGGGGCCCCTCCTACAATGAGCAGTTCTTC.

The V call is TRBV4-2, the J call TRBJ2-3; 8 nucleotides agree with TRBD2. J was trimmed by 4 bases and V by 5 bases; bases with no gene match: 5. The CDR3 has 14 residues. Looked up from germline, CDR1 is LGHNA and CDR2 is YNFKEQ. The CDR3 DNA is TGTGCCAGCAGCTCGGGGGGGCCGGCAGATACGCAGTATTTT. Its protein is CASSSGGPADTQYF.

The rearrangement uses TRBV9 and TRBJ1-3, with a possible D match to TRBD1 (5 bases). Germline V CDR1 and CDR2: SGDLS, YYNGEE. Trimming stripped 5 bases from V and 0 bases from J, with 18 bases between. The CDR3 has 17 amino acids. The CDR3 is CASRPSMGGISGNTIYF. CDR3 in DNA: TGTGCCAGCAGACCCTCAATGGGGGGGATCTCTGGAAACACCATATATTTT.

This clone occurred once. The V gene is TRBV7-2, the J gene TRBJ1-2; the D is unclear. The CDR3 runs to 11 residues. CDR1 SGHTA and CDR2 FQGNSA come from the germline V gene. The V end lost 1 base, the J end lost 7 bases, and 4 bases lay between the germline ends. The CDR3 loop reads CASSLVVGYTF. The DNA for the CDR3 is TGTGCCAGCAGCTTAGTAGTTGGCTACACCTTC.

Comment on this clone: One end of the junction varies from germline; a read error may be responsible. Other DNA variants within this sample encode the same CDR3. The chain employs TRBV11-1 and TRBJ2-2, with 7 bases fitting TRBD1. The germline CDR1 and CDR2 sequences are SGHAT and FQDESV (reference sequence). The CDR3 contains 14 residues. In DNA form, the CDR3 reads TGCGCCAGCAGATGGGACAGAAACACCGGGGAGCTGTTTTTT. Translated, it gives CASRWDRNTGELFF.

The rearrangement links TRBV7-6 to TRBJ2-5; TRBD2 matches at 7 bases. There are 15 residues in the CDR3. Germline loops: CDR1 SGHVS, CDR2 FNYEAQ. Unmatched junction bases numbered 4, after V lost 0 bases and J lost 3 bases. For the CDR3, the DNA is TGTGCCAGCAGCTTAGCGATGGCGGGAGAAGAGACCCAGTACTTC. Translation: CASSLAMAGEETQYF.

CDR3 in amino acids: CASSLDGSGSTGELFF. In nucleotides, the CDR3 is TGCGCCAGCAGCTTGGATGGTAGCGGGAGCACCGGGGAGCTGTTTTTT. The chain is built from TRBV5-1 and TRBJ2-2; 9 nucleotides align to TRBD2. Germline V gives CDR1 SGHRS, CDR2 YFSETQ. The CDR3 is 16 amino acids. V shed 0 bases, J shed 4 bases, and the junction held 4 bases outside the gene matches.

The V and J genes are TRBV18 and TRBJ1-1, with D possibly matching TRBD1 (5 bases). The V end lost 6 bases, the J end lost 1 base, and 12 bases lay between the germline ends. This CDR3 region has 14 residues. Germline CDR1 is KGHSH and CDR2 is LQKENI. CDR3 region: CASSFSDKNTEAFF. The CDR3 DNA sequence: TGTGCCAGCTCTTTCTCGGACAAGAACACTGAAGCTTTCTTT. Looking up the rest from reference TRBV18 and TRBJ1-1 gives the full variable domain: NAGVMQNPRHLVRRRGQEARLRCSPMKGHSHVYWYRQLPEEGLKFMVYLQKENIIDESGMPKERFSAEFPKEGPSILRIQQVVRGDSAAYFCASSFSDKNTEAFFGQGTRLTVV.

The chain couples TRBV7-2 to TRBJ2-3; D ambiguous. CDR3 length equals 15 residues. V lost 2 bases, J lost 5 bases, and 14 bases lay in between. From germline, CDR1 is SGHTA and CDR2 FQGNSA. The chain's CDR3 is CASSLSAPSGDTQYF. Written as DNA, the CDR3 is TGTGCCAGCAGCTTATCGGCACCCTCGGGAGATACGCAGTATTTT. The variable domain in full, completed from reference TRBV7-2 and TRBJ2-3, reads GAGVSQSPSNKVTEKGKDVELRCDPISGHTALYWYRQSLGQGLEFLIYFQGNSAPDKSGLPSDRFSAERTGGSVSTLTIQRTQQEDSAVYLCASSLSAPSGDTQYFGPGTRLTVL.

The V and J genes are TRBV21-1 and TRBJ2-7; the table's D call, TRBD1, was not checked against the DNA. TRBV21-1 is described as a pseudogene. CDR3 length: 21 residues. CDR3 in amino acids: CASSKEPSERAYGQTSYEQYV. The CDR3 DNA reads as TGTGCCAGCAGCAAAGAACCGTCGGAGCGAGCTTACGGACAGACCTCCTACGAGCAGTACGTC.

The CDR3 DNA follows: TGTGCCAGCAGCCCTCCTGGGGGGAGACAGGGGAACACTGAAGCTTTCTTT. It specifies CASSPPGGRQGNTEAFF. V gene TRBV7-6 combines with J gene TRBJ1-1; 7 nucleotides line up with TRBD1. The trim removed 5 bases at V and 1 base at J, leaving 13 bases unmatched. The CDR3 extends over 17 amino acids. Per the germline V gene, CDR1 is SGHVS and CDR2 is FNYEAQ.

Details on this clone: Other DNA sequences in the sample encode the same CDR3. The chain uses TRBV18 and TRBJ2-5, with D unclear. V lost 0 bases to trimming and J lost 5 bases, with 7 bases between them. Looked up from germline, CDR1 is KGHSH and CDR2 is LQKENI. The CDR3 totals 13 residues. CDR3 coding DNA: TGTGCCAGCTCACCACCTAGCCAGGAGACCCAGTACTTC. It yields the protein CASSPPSQETQYF. The full variable domain, completed using reference TRBV18 and TRBJ2-5, is NAGVMQNPRHLVRRRGQEARLRCSPMKGHSHVYWYRQLPEEGLKFMVYLQKENIIDESGMPKERFSAEFPKEGPSILRIQQVVRGDSAAYFCASSPPSQETQYFGPGTRLLVL.

CDR3 DNA: TGTGCCAGCAGTGGGGGACAGCACAATGAGCAGTTCTTC. Translation gives CASSGGQHNEQFF. V and J are TRBV28 and TRBJ2-1; 7 bases agree with TRBD1. V shed 5 bases, J shed 5 bases, and the junction held 3 bases outside the gene matches. The CDR3 sequence is 13 residues long. Per germline, CDR1 MDHEN and CDR2 SYDVKM. The full variable domain, in which reference TRBV28 and TRBJ2-1 provide the parts outside the CDR3, is DVKVTQSSRYLVKRTGEKVFLECVQDMDHENMFWYRQDPGLGLRLIYFSYDVKMKEKGDIPEGYSVSREKKERFSLILESASTNQTSMYLCASSGGQHNEQFFGPGTRLTVL.

The chain employs TRBV3-1 (or the pseudogene TRBV3-2) and TRBJ1-3, with a tentative D call TRBD1 (6 bases). Trimming removed 6 bases from V and 0 bases from J, with 12 bases in between. The germline V gene encodes CDR1 LGHDT and CDR2 YNNKEL (reference sequence). The CDR3 length is 15 residues. The CDR3 nucleotides are TGTGCCAGCAGTAAAGGACAGAGCTCTGGAAACACCATATATTTT. It specifies CASSKGQSSGNTIYF.

This sequence joins TRBV18 and TRBJ2-2, with 7 nucleotides matching TRBD2. Per the germline V gene, CDR1 is KGHSH and CDR2 is LQKENI. The CDR3 contains 16 residues. V lost 0 bases, J lost 4 bases, and 5 bases stayed unmatched. CDR3 bases: TGTGCCAGCTCACCACCCCGCGGGAGTGGCACCGGGGAGCTGTTTTTT. It encodes CASSPPRGSGTGELFF. Looking up the rest from reference TRBV18 and TRBJ2-2 gives the full variable domain: NAGVMQNPRHLVRRRGQEARLRCSPMKGHSHVYWYRQLPEEGLKFMVYLQKENIIDESGMPKERFSAEFPKEGPSILRIQQVVRGDSAAYFCASSPPRGSGTGELFFGEGSRLTVL.

This clone was recorded only once. The chain couples TRBV7-9 to TRBJ2-1; perhaps TRBD2 as D (5 bases). The germline CDR1 and CDR2 sequences are SEHNR and FQNEAQ (reference sequence). Trimming shortened V by 5 bases and J by 7 bases, and 18 bases separated the two germline ends. CDR3 length: 15 amino acids. CDR3 nucleotides: TGTGCCAGCAGCCATGGACGGGGAGCAGATAATGAGCAGTTCTTC. Protein: CASSHGRGADNEQFF.

This chain links TRBV27 with TRBJ1-3; tentatively, D is TRBD1 (5 bases). The CDR3 has 16 residues. V was trimmed by 3 bases and J by 2 bases, leaving 14 bases between them. Germline CDR1 and CDR2: MNHEY and SMNVEV (reference sequence). CDR3 sequence (DNA): TGTGCCAGCAGTTTGGGGGGGAGTCCGACTGGAAACACCATATATTTT. It encodes CASSLGGSPTGNTIYF.

In DNA, the CDR3 is TGTGCCAGCAGCGGCAGGGGATTGACCGGGGAGCTGTTTTTT. Its protein is CASSGRGLTGELFF. This rearrangement joins TRBV3-1 (or the pseudogene TRBV3-2) to TRBJ2-2; tentatively, D is TRBD1 (6 bases). The CDR3 totals 14 residues. V was trimmed by 5 bases and J by 5 bases, leaving 12 bases between them. The germline CDR1 and CDR2 sequences are LGHDT and YNNKEL (reference sequence).

CDR3 nucleotide sequence: TGTGCCATTACGGCGGGGGGAAATCTCCTGAACACTGAAGCTTTCTTT. Amino acid sequence: CAITAGGNLLNTEAFF. The rearrangement uses TRBV28 and TRBJ1-1; D may be TRBD1 (5 bases). The CDR3 extends over 16 amino acids. V was trimmed by 10 bases and J by 0 bases, leaving 21 bases between them. Germline-derived CDR1 and CDR2 are MDHEN and SYDVKM.

The chain carries TRBV9 and TRBJ2-7, with D maybe TRBD1 (5 bases). CDR1 is SGDLS, CDR2 YYNGEE, per germline. The V and J ends lost 4 bases and 3 bases respectively, with 17 bases between them. The CDR3 sequence is 15 residues long. The CDR3 region has the DNA TGTGCCAGCAGCCTAGGACAACCGCCCGGCTACGAGCAGTACTTC. Amino acid sequence: CASSLGQPPGYEQYF. The full variable domain, completed using reference TRBV9 and TRBJ2-7, is DSGVTQTPKHLITATGQRVTLRCSPRSGDLSVYWYQQSLDQGLQFLIQYYNGEERAKGNILERFSAQQFPDLHSELNLSSLELGDSALYFCASSLGQPPGYEQYFGPGTRLTVT.

The V and J genes are TRBV7-8 and TRBJ2-6, with D perhaps TRBD1 (5 bases). With 1 base removed from V and 2 bases from J, the gap between germline ends came to 6 bases. CDR1 and CDR2 from the germline V gene are SGHVS and FQNEAQ. CDR3 size: 15 residues. CDR3 sequence: CASSLEGPGANVLTF. The CDR3, as DNA: TGTGCCAGCAGCTTAGAGGGGCCTGGGGCCAACGTCCTGACTTTC.

The chain joins TRBV19 to TRBJ1-1, with 8 bases aligning to TRBD1. The CDR3 extends over 14 amino acids. With 6 bases clipped from V and 4 bases from J, the junction kept 7 bases outside the gene matches. Germline lookup yields CDR1 LNHDA and CDR2 SQIVND (reference sequence). The CDR3 DNA sequence: TGTGCCAGTAGCACAGGGGGATCGAGCACTGAAGCTTTCTTT. The encoded protein is CASSTGGSSTEAFF.